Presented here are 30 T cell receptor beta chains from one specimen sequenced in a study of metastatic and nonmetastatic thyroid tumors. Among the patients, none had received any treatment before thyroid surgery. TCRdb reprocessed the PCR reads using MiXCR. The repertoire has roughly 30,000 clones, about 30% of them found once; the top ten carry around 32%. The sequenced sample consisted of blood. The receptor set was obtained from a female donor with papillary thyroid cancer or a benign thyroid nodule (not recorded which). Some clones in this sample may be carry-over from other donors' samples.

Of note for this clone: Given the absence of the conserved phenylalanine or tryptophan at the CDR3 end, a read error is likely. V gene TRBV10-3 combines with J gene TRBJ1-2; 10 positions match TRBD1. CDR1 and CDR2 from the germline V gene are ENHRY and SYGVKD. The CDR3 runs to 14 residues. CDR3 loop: CAISARGTGDGYTL. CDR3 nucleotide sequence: TGTGCCATAAGTGCCAGGGGGACAGGGGATGGCTACACCTTA.

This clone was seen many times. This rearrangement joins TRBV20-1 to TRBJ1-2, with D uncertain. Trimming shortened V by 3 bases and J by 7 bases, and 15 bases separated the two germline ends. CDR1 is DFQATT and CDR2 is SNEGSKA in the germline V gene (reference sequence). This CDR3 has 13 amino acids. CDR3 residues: CSASPRGRVGYTF. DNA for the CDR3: TGCAGTGCTAGCCCGCGGGGTCGGGTTGGCTACACCTTC.

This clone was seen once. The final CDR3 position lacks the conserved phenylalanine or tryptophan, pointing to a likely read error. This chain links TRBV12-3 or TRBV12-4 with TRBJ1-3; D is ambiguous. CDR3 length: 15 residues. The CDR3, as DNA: TGTGCCAGCAGTTTCGAAGGGAGGTCTGGAAAAACCATATATTTA. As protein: CASSFEGRSGKTIYL.

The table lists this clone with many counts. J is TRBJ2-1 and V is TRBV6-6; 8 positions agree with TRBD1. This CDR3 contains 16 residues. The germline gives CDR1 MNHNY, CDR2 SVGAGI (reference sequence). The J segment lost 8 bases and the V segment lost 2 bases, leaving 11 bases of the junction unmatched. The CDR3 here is CASSYVRRGRFDEQFF. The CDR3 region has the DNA TGTGCCAGCAGTTACGTTCGCAGGGGGCGGTTCGATGAGCAGTTCTTC.

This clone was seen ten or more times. CDR3 residues: CASSLVTRWDRSSGNTIYF. The CDR3 coding sequence is TGTGCCAGCAGCTTAGTCACACGATGGGACAGGAGCTCTGGAAACACCATATATTTT. V usage is TRBV11-3 and J usage is TRBJ1-3; 8 nucleotides agree with TRBD1. Germline V gene lookup returns CDR1 SGHNT and CDR2 YENEEA. The CDR3 totals 19 residues. The ends lost 1 base at V and 0 bases at J; junction bases unmatched: 11.

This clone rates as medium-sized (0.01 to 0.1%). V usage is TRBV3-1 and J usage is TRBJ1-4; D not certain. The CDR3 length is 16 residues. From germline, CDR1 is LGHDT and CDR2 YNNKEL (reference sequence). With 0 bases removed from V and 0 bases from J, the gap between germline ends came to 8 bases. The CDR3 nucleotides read TGTGCCAGCAGCCAAGATACCAGTGCAACTAATGAAAAACTGTTTTTT. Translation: CASSQDTSATNEKLFF.

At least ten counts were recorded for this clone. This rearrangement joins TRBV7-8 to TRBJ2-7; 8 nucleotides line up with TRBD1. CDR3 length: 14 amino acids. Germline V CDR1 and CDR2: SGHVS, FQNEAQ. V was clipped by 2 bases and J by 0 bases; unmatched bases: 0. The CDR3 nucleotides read TGTGCCAGCAGCTTACAGGGGGCCTCCTACGAGCAGTACTTC. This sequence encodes CASSLQGASYEQYF.

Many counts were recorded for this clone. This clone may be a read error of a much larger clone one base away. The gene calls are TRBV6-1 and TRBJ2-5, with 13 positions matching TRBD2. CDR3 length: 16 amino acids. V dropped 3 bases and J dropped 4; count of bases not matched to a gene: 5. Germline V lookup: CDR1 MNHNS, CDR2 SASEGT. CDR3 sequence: CASSEGLAGFRETQYF. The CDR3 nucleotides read TGTGCCAGCAGTGAGGGACTAGCGGGGTTCCGAGAGACCCAGTACTTC.

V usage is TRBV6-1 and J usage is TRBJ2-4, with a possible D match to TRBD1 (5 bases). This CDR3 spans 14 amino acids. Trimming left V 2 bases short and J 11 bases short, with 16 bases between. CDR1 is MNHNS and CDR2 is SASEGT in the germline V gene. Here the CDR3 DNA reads TGTGCCAGCAGTGAACGCGGCAGGGCCAACTTTCAGTACTTC. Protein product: CASSERGRANFQYF.

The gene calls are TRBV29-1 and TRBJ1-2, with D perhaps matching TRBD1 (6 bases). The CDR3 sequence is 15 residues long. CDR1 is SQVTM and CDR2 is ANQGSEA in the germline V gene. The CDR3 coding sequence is TGCCCCGTTGATAGTATCGGGTCAGGGGACTATGGCTACACCTTC. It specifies CPVDSIGSGDYGYTF.

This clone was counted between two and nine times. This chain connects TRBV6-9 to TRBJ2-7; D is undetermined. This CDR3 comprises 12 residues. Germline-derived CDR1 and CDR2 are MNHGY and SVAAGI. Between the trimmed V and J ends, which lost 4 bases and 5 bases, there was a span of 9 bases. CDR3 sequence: CASSFSLDEQYF. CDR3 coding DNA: TGTGCCAGCAGTTTCAGTTTGGACGAGCAGTACTTC.

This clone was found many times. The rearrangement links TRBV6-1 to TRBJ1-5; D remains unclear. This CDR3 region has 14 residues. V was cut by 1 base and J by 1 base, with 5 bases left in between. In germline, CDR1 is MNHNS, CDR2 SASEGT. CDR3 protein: CASSEGLSNQPQHF. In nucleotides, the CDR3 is TGTGCCAGCAGTGAAGGGTTGAGCAATCAGCCCCAGCATTTT.

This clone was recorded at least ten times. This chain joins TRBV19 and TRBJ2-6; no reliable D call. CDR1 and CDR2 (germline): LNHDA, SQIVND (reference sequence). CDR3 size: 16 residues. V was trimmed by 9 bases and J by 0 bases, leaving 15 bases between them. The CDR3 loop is CASSPDGLSGANVLTF. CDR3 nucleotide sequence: TGTGCCAGCAGCCCCGACGGTCTCTCTGGGGCCAACGTCCTGACTTTC.

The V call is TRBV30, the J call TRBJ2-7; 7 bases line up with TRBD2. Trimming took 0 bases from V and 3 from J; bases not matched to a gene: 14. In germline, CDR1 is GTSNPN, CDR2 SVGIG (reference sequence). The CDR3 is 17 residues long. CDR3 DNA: TGTGCCTGGAGTGTAGGGACTATAATCCCTAACCTCTACGAGCAGTACTTC. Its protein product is CAWSVGTIIPNLYEQYF.

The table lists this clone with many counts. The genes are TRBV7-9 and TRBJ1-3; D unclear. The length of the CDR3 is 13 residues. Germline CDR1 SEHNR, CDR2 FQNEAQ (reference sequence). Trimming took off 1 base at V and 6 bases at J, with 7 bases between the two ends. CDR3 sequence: CASSLGTVNTIYF. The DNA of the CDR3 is TGTGCCAGCAGCTTAGGCACAGTAAACACCATATATTTT. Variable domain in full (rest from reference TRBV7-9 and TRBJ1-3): DTGVSQNPRHKITKRGQNVTFRCDPISEHNRLYWYRQTLGQGPEFLTYFQNEAQLEKSRLLSDRFSAERPKGSFSTLEIQRTEQGDSAMYLCASSLGTVNTIYFGEGSWLTVV.

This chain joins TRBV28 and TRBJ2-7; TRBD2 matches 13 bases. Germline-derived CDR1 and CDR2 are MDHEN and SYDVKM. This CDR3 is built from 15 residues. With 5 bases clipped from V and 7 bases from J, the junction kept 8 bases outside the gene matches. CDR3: CASSLRGLAGNEQYF. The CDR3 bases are TGTGCCAGCAGTCTTCGGGGACTAGCGGGAAATGAGCAGTACTTC.

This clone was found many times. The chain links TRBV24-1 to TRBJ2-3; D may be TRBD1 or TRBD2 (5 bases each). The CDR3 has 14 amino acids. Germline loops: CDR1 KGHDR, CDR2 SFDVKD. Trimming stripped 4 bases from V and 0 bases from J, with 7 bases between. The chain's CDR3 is CATSEGDSTDTQYF. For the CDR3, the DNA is TGTGCCACCAGTGAGGGGGATAGCACAGATACGCAGTATTTT.

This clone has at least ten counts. This chain's CDR3 is CASNSGGPDSVRYTF. CDR3 nucleotides: TGTGCCAGCAACTCAGGGGGCCCTGACTCAGTTCGCTACACCTTC. V is TRBV5-8 and J is TRBJ1-2; TRBD1 matches at 8 bases. Unmatched junction bases numbered 16, after V lost 6 bases and J lost 9 bases. This CDR3 spans 15 amino acids. Germline CDR1 is SGHTS and CDR2 is YDEGEE.

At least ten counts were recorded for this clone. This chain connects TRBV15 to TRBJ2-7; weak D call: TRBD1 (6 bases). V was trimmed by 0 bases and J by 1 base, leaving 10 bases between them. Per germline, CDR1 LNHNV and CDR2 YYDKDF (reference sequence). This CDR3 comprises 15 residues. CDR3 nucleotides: TGTGCCACCAGCAGAGATTCGGACAGTTCCTACGAGCAGTACTTC. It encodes CATSRDSDSSYEQYF.

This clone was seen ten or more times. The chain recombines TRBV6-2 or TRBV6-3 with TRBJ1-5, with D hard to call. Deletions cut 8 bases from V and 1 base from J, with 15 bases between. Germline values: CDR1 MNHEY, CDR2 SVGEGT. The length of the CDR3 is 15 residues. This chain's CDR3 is CASWKTDGSNQPQHF. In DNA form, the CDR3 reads TGTGCCAGCTGGAAAACGGACGGAAGCAATCAGCCCCAGCATTTT.

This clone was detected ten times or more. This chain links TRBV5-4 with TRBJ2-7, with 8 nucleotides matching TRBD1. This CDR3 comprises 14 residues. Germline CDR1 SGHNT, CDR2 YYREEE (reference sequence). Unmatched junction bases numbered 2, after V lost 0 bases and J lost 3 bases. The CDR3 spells CASSLAGTGYEQYF. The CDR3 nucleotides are TGTGCCAGCAGCTTGGCAGGGACAGGCTACGAGCAGTACTTC. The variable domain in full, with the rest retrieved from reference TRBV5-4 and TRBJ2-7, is ETGVTQSPTHLIKTRGQQVTLRCSSQSGHNTVSWYQQALGQGPQFIFQYYREEENGRGNFPPRFSGLQFPNYSSELNVNALELDDSALYLCASSLAGTGYEQYFGPGTRLTVT.

The CDR3 here is CASSEGWRSGGMDTEAFF. The CDR3, as DNA: TGTGCCAGCAGTGAAGGCTGGAGGTCGGGGGGTATGGACACTGAAGCTTTCTTT. The chain carries TRBV2 and TRBJ1-1; a weak D match, TRBD1 (5 bases). Trimming cost V 1 base and J 3 bases, with 21 bases left between them. Germline V lookup: CDR1 SNHLY, CDR2 FYNNEI. The CDR3 extends over 18 amino acids.

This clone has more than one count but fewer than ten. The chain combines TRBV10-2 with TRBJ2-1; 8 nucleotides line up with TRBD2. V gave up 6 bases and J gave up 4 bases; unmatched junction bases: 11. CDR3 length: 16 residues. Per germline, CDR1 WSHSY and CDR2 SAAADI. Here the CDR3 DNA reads TGCGCCAGCAGCATTTACCTTAGCGGGACGTACAATGAGCAGTTCTTC. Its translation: CASSIYLSGTYNEQFF.

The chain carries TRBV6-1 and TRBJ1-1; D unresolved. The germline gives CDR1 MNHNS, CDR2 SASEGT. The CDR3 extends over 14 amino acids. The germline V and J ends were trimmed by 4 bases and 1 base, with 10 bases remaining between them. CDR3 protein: CASSGGRENTEAFF. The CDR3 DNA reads TGTGCCAGCAGTGGAGGGAGGGAGAACACTGAAGCTTTCTTT.

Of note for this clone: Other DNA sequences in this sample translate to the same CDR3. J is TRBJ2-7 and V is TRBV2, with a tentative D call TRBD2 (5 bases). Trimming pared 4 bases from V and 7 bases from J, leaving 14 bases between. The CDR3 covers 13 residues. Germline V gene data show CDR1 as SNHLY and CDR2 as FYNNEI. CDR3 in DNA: TGTGCCAGCAGTGTTAGCGATCCTGGTGAGCAGTACTTC. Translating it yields CASSVSDPGEQYF.

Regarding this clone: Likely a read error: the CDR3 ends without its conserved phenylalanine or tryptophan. In DNA, the CDR3 is TGTGCCAGCATTGGAGCCAGTGCCTACAATGAGCAGTTCTAC. Translated, it gives CASIGASAYNEQFY. V is TRBV6-1 and J is TRBJ2-1; D remains ambiguous. This CDR3 comprises 14 residues. Trimming removed 7 bases at V and 2 bases at J, with 12 bases between. The germline CDR1 and CDR2 sequences are MNHNS and SASEGT.

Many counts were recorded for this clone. CDR3 bases: TGTGCCAGTACGGAGGGTTCATGGGAGCAGTTCTTC. Protein: CASTEGSWEQFF. The gene calls are TRBV6-1 and TRBJ2-1; D is perhaps TRBD2 (6 bases). Looked up from germline, CDR1 is MNHNS and CDR2 is SASEGT. CDR3 length equals 12 residues. Trimming took off 9 bases at V and 10 bases at J, with 16 bases between the two ends.

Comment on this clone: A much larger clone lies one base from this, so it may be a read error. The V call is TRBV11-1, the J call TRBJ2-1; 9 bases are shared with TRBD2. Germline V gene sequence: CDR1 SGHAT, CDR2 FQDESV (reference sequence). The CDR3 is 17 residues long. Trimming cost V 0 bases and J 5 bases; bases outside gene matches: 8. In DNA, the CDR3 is TGTGCCAGCAGCTTAGCGCGGGGGGGCACTGTACACAATGAGCAGTTCTTC. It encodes CASSLARGGTVHNEQFF.

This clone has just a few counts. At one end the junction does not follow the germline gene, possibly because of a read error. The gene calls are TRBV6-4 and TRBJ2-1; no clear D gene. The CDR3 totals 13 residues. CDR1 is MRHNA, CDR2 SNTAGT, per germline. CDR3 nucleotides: TGTGCCAGCAGTGAGTGGGCTCGCAATGGGCAGTTCTTC. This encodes CASSEWARNGQFF.

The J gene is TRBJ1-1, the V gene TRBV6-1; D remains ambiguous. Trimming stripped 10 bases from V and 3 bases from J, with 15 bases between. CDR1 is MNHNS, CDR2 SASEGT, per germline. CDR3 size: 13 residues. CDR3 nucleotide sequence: TGTGCCATCAGATCGACATGGGACACTGAAGCTTTCTTT. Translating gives CAIRSTWDTEAFF.